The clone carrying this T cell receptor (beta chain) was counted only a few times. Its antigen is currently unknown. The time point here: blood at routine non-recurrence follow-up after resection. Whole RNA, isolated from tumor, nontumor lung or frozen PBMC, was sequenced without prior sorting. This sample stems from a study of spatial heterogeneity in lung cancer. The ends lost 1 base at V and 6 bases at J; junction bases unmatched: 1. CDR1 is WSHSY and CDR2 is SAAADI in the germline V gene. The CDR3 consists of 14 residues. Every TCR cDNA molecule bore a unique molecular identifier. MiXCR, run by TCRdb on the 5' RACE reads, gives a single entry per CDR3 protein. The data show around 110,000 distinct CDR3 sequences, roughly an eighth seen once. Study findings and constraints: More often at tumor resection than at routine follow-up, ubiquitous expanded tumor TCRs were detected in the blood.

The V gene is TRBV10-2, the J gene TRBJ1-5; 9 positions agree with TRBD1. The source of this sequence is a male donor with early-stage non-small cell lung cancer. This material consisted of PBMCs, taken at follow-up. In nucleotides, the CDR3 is TGCGCCAGCAGTGAGTACAGGGGGCTTCAGCCCCAGCATTTT. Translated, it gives CASSEYRGLQPQHF.